This TCR beta chain was observed in a study of T cell changes during pregnancy in multiple sclerosis. Profiled with immunoSEQ multiplex PCR; TCRdb holds only in-frame clones, not every one. The sample consists of tens of thousands of clones, about 89% of them appearing once. Germline V lookup: CDR1 MNHNS, CDR2 SASEGT. V dropped 3 bases and J dropped 3 bases, with 16 bases sitting between them. The CDR3 length is 16 residues. This clonotype was sampled from a female donor in good health, enrolled as a control in a pregnancy study. J is TRBJ2-3 and V is TRBV6-1, with D tentatively TRBD2 (6 bases). The input for sequencing was CD4+ T cells from peripheral blood mononuclear cells, taken in the first trimester of pregnancy. The CDR3: CASSDLTSPGTDTQYF. The CDR3 nucleotides read TGTGCCAGCAGTGACCTGACTAGTCCCGGGACAGATACGCAGTATTTT.